One sample yielded the 19 T cell receptor beta chains listed below, sequenced in a study of identical twins. TCRdb re-analysed the 5' RACE reads in MiXCR, keeping a single row per CDR3 protein. Here the sample spans 200,000 to 250,000 distinct CDR3 sequences, more than 9.5% being singletons. The same data also went into a second study, on yellow fever vaccine responses in identical twins.

The sample comprised memory (CD45RO+) T cells sorted from blood. These TCRs come from a woman aged 18-35 years in good health.

This clonotype appeared a few times. J is TRBJ2-7 and V is TRBV20-1; 8 bases line up with TRBD2. Germline CDR1 is DFQATT and CDR2 is SNEGSKA (reference sequence). The CDR3 spans 15 residues. The trim removed 0 bases at V and 3 bases at J, leaving 7 bases unmatched. CDR3 region: CSARDVREGFYEQYF. The CDR3 DNA follows: TGCAGTGCTAGAGATGTCCGGGAGGGGTTCTACGAGCAGTACTTC.

The chain combines TRBV27 with TRBJ2-1; no reliable D call. The V end lost 7 bases, the J end lost 0 bases, and 13 bases lay between the germline ends. Germline V gene lookup returns CDR1 MNHEY and CDR2 SMNVEV (reference sequence). The length of the CDR3 is 15 residues. The CDR3 loop reads CASTNRLSSYNEQFF. The CDR3 bases are TGTGCCAGCACAAACAGATTAAGCTCCTACAATGAGCAGTTCTTC.

This clonotype was counted at least ten times. The genes are TRBV11-2 and TRBJ2-1; no clear D. The CDR3 runs to 12 residues. Germline V gives CDR1 SGHAT, CDR2 FQNNGV. Trimming removed 1 base from V and 8 bases from J, with 6 bases in between. CDR3 protein: CASSLVPDEQFF. CDR3 sequence (DNA): TGTGCCAGCAGCTTAGTTCCTGATGAGCAGTTCTTC.

Turning to this clonotype: A read error may explain this, as a much larger clone is one base away. The CDR3 ends on some other residue instead of the conserved phenylalanine or tryptophan, so this is likely a read error. This chain links TRBV5-1 with TRBJ2-5; D remains unclear. With 0 bases removed from V and 1 base from J, the gap between germline ends came to 7 bases. Germline values: CDR1 SGHRS, CDR2 YFSETQ. The CDR3 is made up of 14 amino acids. This CDR3 reads CASSLAQLQETQYL. The CDR3 DNA is TGCGCCAGCAGCTTGGCGCAGCTCCAAGAGACCCAGTACCTC.

The sample holds a few counts of this clonotype. The V gene is TRBV7-2, the J gene TRBJ2-7; 8 nucleotides agree with TRBD2. Trimming took 5 bases from V and 0 from J; bases not matched to a gene: 6. The CDR3 has 15 residues. CDR1 is SGHTA, CDR2 FQGNSA, per germline. The CDR3 DNA is TGTGCCAGCAGCCCACAAAGCGGGAGCTCCTACGAGCAGTACTTC. Its protein product is CASSPQSGSSYEQYF.

This clonotype has more than one count but fewer than ten. This chain joins TRBV29-1 and TRBJ1-4, with a tentative D call TRBD1 (5 bases). The CDR3 length is 12 residues. Germline lookup yields CDR1 SQVTM and CDR2 ANQGSEA. Trimming shortened V by 4 bases and J by 11 bases, and 14 bases separated the two germline ends. The CDR3 is CSVGTGGEKLFF. The CDR3, as DNA: TGCAGCGTTGGTACAGGAGGGGAGAAACTGTTTTTT.

The CDR3 sequence is CASSEPVPAAGGHQETQYF. The CDR3 DNA is TGTGCCAGCAGTGAGCCGGTCCCGGCGGCAGGGGGGCACCAAGAGACCCAGTACTTC. The V gene is TRBV6-1, the J gene TRBJ2-5; maybe TRBD1 (7 bases). The V gene lost 3 bases and the J gene lost 0 bases, with 23 bases spanning the gap. This CDR3 region has 19 residues. Per germline, CDR1 MNHNS and CDR2 SASEGT.

Only a few counts were recorded for this clonotype. CDR3 loop: CASSLAGQGAVHNEQFF. In DNA form, the CDR3 reads TGCGCCAGCAGCTTGGCCGGACAGGGGGCCGTACACAATGAGCAGTTCTTC. The gene calls are TRBV5-1 and TRBJ2-1, with 11 bases lining up with TRBD1. CDR3 length: 17 residues. V was pared by 0 bases and J by 5 bases, with 7 bases of the junction left unmatched. Germline loops: CDR1 SGHRS, CDR2 YFSETQ.

The rearrangement links TRBV5-1 to TRBJ2-7; a weak D match, TRBD1 (6 bases). V was trimmed by 1 base and J by 9 bases, leaving 14 bases between them. CDR1 SGHRS and CDR2 YFSETQ come from the germline V gene. The CDR3 totals 13 residues. In DNA form, the CDR3 reads TGCGCCAGCAGCTTGTCGGGACATGATGTGCAGTACTTC. Translation: CASSLSGHDVQYF. Supplemented by reference TRBV5-1 and TRBJ2-7, the full variable domain reads KAGVTQTPRYLIKTRGQQVTLSCSPISGHRSVSWYQQTPGQGLQFLFEYFSETQRNKGNFPGRFSGRQFSNSRSEMNVSTLELGDSALYLCASSLSGHDVQYFGPGTRLTVT.

This clonotype has a handful of counts. The chain employs TRBV7-9 and TRBJ2-2; 7 positions agree with TRBD2. The ends lost 2 bases at V and 9 bases at J; junction bases unmatched: 12. Germline assignment: CDR1 SEHNR and CDR2 FQNEAQ (reference sequence). The CDR3 has 16 amino acids. The CDR3 sequence: CASSLIQGGSGRELFF. Here the CDR3 DNA reads TGTGCCAGCAGCTTAATTCAGGGCGGGAGTGGCCGGGAGCTGTTTTTT.

J is TRBJ2-1 and V is TRBV7-2; D is ambiguous. The germline V gene has CDR1 SGHTA and CDR2 FQGNSA. Trimming cost V 0 bases and J 10 bases, with 13 bases left between them. CDR3 size: 14 residues. The DNA for the CDR3 is TGTGCCAGCAGCTTAGCGGATAGGGTCAGGGAGCAGTTCTTC. Its translation is CASSLADRVREQFF.

The chain joins TRBV20-1 to TRBJ2-1, with TRBD1 as a possible D gene (6 bases). Trimming stripped 6 bases from V and 10 bases from J, with 10 bases between. This CDR3 spans 10 amino acids. Germline loops: CDR1 DFQATT, CDR2 SNEGSKA (reference sequence). CDR3 DNA sequence: TGCAGTGCCAGACAGGCCGAGCAGTTCTTC. This encodes CSARQAEQFF.

The rearrangement joins TRBV4-3 to TRBJ2-5; weak D call: TRBD1 (6 bases). The V end lost 0 bases, the J end lost 7 bases, and 15 bases lay between the germline ends. This CDR3 is 15 amino acids long. CDR1 and CDR2 (germline): LGHNA, YSLEER. The CDR3 sequence is CASSQDGDRKATQYF. The CDR3 DNA follows: TGCGCCAGCAGCCAAGATGGTGACAGGAAGGCGACCCAGTACTTC.

The gene calls are TRBV5-6 and TRBJ2-2; D is possibly TRBD1 (6 bases). Germline-derived CDR1 and CDR2 are SGHDT and YYEEEE. The CDR3 runs 14 residues. V dropped 2 bases and J dropped 6 bases, with 11 bases sitting between them. DNA of the CDR3: TGTGCCAGCAGCTTCACAGGGTCTCCCGGGGAGCTGTTTTTT. Protein sequence: CASSFTGSPGELFF.

This clonotype appeared many times. The chain links TRBV12-3 or TRBV12-4 to TRBJ2-3; D is unclear. Deletions cut 1 base from V and 1 base from J, with 6 bases between. This CDR3 region has 14 residues. The CDR3 sequence is CASSLGRRTDTQYF. Written as DNA, the CDR3 is TGTGCCAGCAGTTTAGGGCGGCGCACAGATACGCAGTATTTT.

The chain uses TRBV7-9 and TRBJ2-5; no clear D gene. This CDR3 contains 13 residues. Germline CDR1 SEHNR, CDR2 FQNEAQ (reference sequence). The V and J ends lost 7 bases and 0 bases respectively, with 9 bases between them. Written as DNA, the CDR3 is TGTGCCAGCAAGAAGTCAAACCAAGAGACCCAGTACTTC. Translation gives CASKKSNQETQYF.

This clonotype was detected a few times. V is TRBV2 and J is TRBJ2-1, with D hard to call. Germline V CDR1 and CDR2: SNHLY, FYNNEI. The CDR3 sequence is 12 residues long. V was trimmed by 4 bases and J by 8 bases, leaving 9 bases between them. As DNA, the CDR3 is TGTGCCAGCAGTGTTCTAGTCTATGAGCAGTTCTTC. It translates to CASSVLVYEQFF.

This clonotype appeared a few times. The rearrangement links TRBV3-1 to TRBJ1-1; 8 bases match TRBD1. V dropped 3 bases and J dropped 7; count of bases not matched to a gene: 1. The CDR3 length is 12 residues. Germline-derived CDR1 and CDR2 are LGHDT and YNNKEL (reference sequence). In nucleotides, the CDR3 is TGTGCCAGCAGCCACGGGACAGGTGAAGCTTTCTTT. Encoded protein: CASSHGTGEAFF.

The chain is built from TRBV6-1 and TRBJ2-7; a weak D match, TRBD1 (6 bases). With 7 bases removed from V and 3 bases from J, the gap between germline ends came to 16 bases. The CDR3 contains 14 residues. CDR1 is MNHNS, CDR2 SASEGT, per germline. The CDR3 is CASKETGTRYEQYF. The CDR3, as DNA: TGTGCCAGCAAAGAGACAGGAACTCGCTACGAGCAGTACTTC.